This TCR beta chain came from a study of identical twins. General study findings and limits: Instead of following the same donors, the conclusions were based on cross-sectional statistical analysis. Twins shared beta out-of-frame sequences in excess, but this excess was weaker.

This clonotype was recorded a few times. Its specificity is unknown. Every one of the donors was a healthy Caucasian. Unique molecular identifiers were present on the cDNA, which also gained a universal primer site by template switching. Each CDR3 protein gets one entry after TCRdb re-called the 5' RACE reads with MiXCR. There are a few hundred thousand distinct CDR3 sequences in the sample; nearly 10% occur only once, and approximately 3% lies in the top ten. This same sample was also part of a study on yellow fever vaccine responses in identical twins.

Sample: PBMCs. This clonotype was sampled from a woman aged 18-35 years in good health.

The CDR3 loop is CASSFEGRGTNQETQYF. In DNA form, the CDR3 reads TGTGCCAGCAGCTTCGAAGGCCGGGGAACAAACCAAGAGACCCAGTACTTC. The chain couples TRBV7-9 to TRBJ2-5, with a weak D call TRBD2 (5 bases). V lost 3 bases and J lost 0, with 17 bases in between. Looked up from germline, CDR1 is SEHNR and CDR2 is FQNEAQ (reference sequence). This CDR3 spans 17 amino acids.